This T cell receptor beta chain was sequenced in a study of response to subunit inactivated influenza vaccine. TCRdb re-called the RT-PCR reads with MiXCR, one entry per CDR3 protein. This table has 450,000 to 500,000 distinct CDR3 sequences, roughly 9.8% appearing once. In this sample, this clonotype turned up many times. The antigen is unknown. Whole-study results and caveats: It was suggested by the authors that few new T cells are recruited by each seasonal influenza vaccination.

This receptor was taken from a man between 50 and 59 years old who received an inactivated influenza vaccine. Sample: PBMCs from blood, taken more than 35 days after vaccination.

CDR3 residues: CASSQEGGIQYF. CDR3 nucleotides: TGCGCCAGCAGCCAAGAGGGGGGCATTCAGTACTTC. This chain uses TRBV4-3 with TRBJ2-4; D is possibly TRBD2 (6 bases). The CDR3 covers 12 residues. The V end was cut by 0 bases, the J end by 9 bases, with 6 bases between. Germline V gene data show CDR1 as LGHNA and CDR2 as YSLEER.